Below, one TCR beta chain is given with its context. Its antigen is currently not known. The sample holds no much larger clone one base away, and base qualities are not on file. The immunoSEQ Assay, a bias-controlled multiplex PCR, was used to amplify TCRbeta CDR3 regions from genomic DNA. The study's own analysis went as follows. The number of nucleated cells in each sample was estimated from the amplification of reference gene primers within the assay. To quantify the absolute abundance of each unique TCRbeta CDR3 rearrangement, sequence reads were collapsed and filtered. For each sample, productive Simpson clonality was calculated by taking the square root of Simpson's diversity index across productive rearrangements. Imported from immuneACCESS, the table was reduced by TCRdb to in-frame sequences with V and J called. These copies leave out some clones; in studies compared against another copy, an unresolved V gene accounts for under half, and the cause of the remainder is not known. V and J calls and clone size are as listed in that table; D and trimming were resolved from the DNA. Across this sample there are around 200,000 clones, with about 86% seen only once. The top ten hold roughly 2.8% of the sample.

This entry is derived from a study of blood T cell repertoires in COVID-19 (dated by TCRdb to 2020 to 2022). As for the study more broadly: Samples from collaborators originated in the United States, Italy and Spain and spanned both the acute and convalescent phases of COVID-19. A de-identified subject ID, COVID-19 status, age in years and sex were almost always included in the sample metadata. The samples were drawn from the first 160 participants of the ongoing ImmuneRACE study and from 1,254 subjects provided by 6 global collaborators. HLA class I and class II types, where available, came from metadata supplied by the sample provider rather than from assay-based typing. The dataset comprised deeply sampled blood TCRbeta repertoires from subjects exposed to, actively infected with, or recovered from COVID-19. The prospective study material was composed of cDNA or gDNA derived from T cells, B-cell-depleted T cells, or PBMCs. The repertoires were made available in a free public database intended to serve as a resource for research on the immune response to SARS-CoV-2. Results the study describes overall, beyond this receptor: Clinical and demographic metadata were provided uncurated, with the amount varying by source and participant.

Measured from the cysteine to the phenylalanine, the CDR3 is 14 residues long. Just CDR3 DNA is preserved here, 42 bases in frame from base 1. Cut back by 3 bases and 0 bases, the V and J ends lie 9 bases apart. Sequences SQVTM (CDR1) and ANQGSEA (CDR2) are obtained from the germline V gene. Whole blood was collected in K2EDTA tubes by collaborating institutions according to the institutions' own protocols. For TCRbeta analysis, collaborator samples were shipped as frozen whole blood, as isolated PBMCs, or as DNA extracted from either sample type. Sequenced material: peripheral blood. The chain couples TRBV29-1 to TRBJ2-1; the D gene is possibly TRBD2, with 5 bases matching. The sequence came from a man aged 45-65 years with active or convalescent COVID-19. The sequenced DNA is TGCAGCGTTGACGACTATCGCTCCTACAATGAGCAGTTCTTC. Its protein reads: CSVDDYRSYNEQFF.